This TCR beta chain was sequenced during a study of blood T cell repertoires in COVID-19. For the study at large: Spain, Italy and the United States supplied samples that represented acute and convalescent COVID-19. Sample material is recorded as cDNA or gDNA derived from T cells, B-cell-depleted T cells, or PBMCs.

In the original processing: Amplification with reference gene primers provided the estimates of nucleated cell counts. This table comes from immunoSEQ multiplex PCR, and its TCRdb copy is limited to in-frame clones, with some not included. V, J and clone size were drawn from that table, and D and trimming were deduced from the DNA. The sample shows about 220,000 clones, about 88% of them seen only once. The sequence came from a man aged 35 to 55 with active or convalescent COVID-19. Sequencing was carried out using peripheral blood.

CDR3 region: CASSLTGSGANVLTF. CDR3 DNA: TGTGCCAGCAGTTTGACGGGCTCTGGGGCCAACGTCCTGACTTTC. The rearrangement uses TRBV28 and TRBJ2-6; no definite D call. V was clipped by 3 bases and J by 0 bases, with 6 bases between them. CDR1 is MDHEN and CDR2 is SYDVKM in the germline V gene. This CDR3 is built from 15 residues.